This T cell receptor (beta chain) was retrieved from a study of spatial heterogeneity in lung cancer. Overall study: The count of detected beta-chain sequences consistently exceeded that of alpha-chain sequences.

General study points: Compared with follow-up, resection was when ubiquitous expanded tumor TCRs appeared in blood more.

This clonotype was recorded many times. Its matching antigen is unknown. The CDR3 runs to 15 residues. Germline trimming cut 6 bases from V and 9 bases from J; bases unmatched to any gene: 16. CDR1 and CDR2 from the germline V gene are DFQATT and SNEGSKA (reference sequence). On each TCR cDNA molecule, a unique molecular identifier was present. TCRdb re-called the 5' RACE reads through MiXCR, storing one row per CDR3 protein. Of 50,000 to 65,000 distinct CDR3 sequences detected, less than 10% appear once; the ten largest clones hold approximately 15%. Time point reported: sample taken at primary tumor resection. Tumor, nontumor lung or frozen PBMC supplied whole RNA, sequenced without sorting. The donors comprised some 78 untreated early-stage non-small cell lung cancer patients.

This sequence joins TRBV20-1 and TRBJ2-1; 8 bases fit TRBD2. The TCR comes from a female donor with early-stage non-small cell lung cancer. Here the sequenced sample was PBMCs, taken at surgery. CDR3 sequence reads: CSAPGRAGAPGEQFF. CDR3 DNA: TGCAGTGCCCCGGGAAGAGCGGGAGCTCCAGGTGAGCAGTTCTTC.